The 10 T cell receptor beta chains given below trace back to one sample, sequenced in a study of early T cells in non-severe SARS-CoV-2 infection. In TCRdb, the 5' RACE reads were re-called with MiXCR into one record per CDR3 protein. This table holds some 40,000 distinct CDR3 sequences, roughly 8% found once. Here the sequenced sample was whole blood, taken at baseline. The receptor source for this set is an adult who was a healthcare worker with PCR-confirmed SARS-CoV-2 infection or an uninfected control (not recorded which).

This chain links TRBV27 with TRBJ1-4; a possible D gene is TRBD1 (6 bases). Germline V lookup: CDR1 MNHEY, CDR2 SMNVEV (reference sequence). CDR3 length: 20 residues. Trimming pared 2 bases from V and 4 bases from J, leaving 26 bases between. CDR3 protein: CASSLDQGYGGTLYNEKLFF. As DNA, the CDR3 is TGTGCCAGCAGTTTAGATCAGGGGTACGGAGGAACTCTCTATAATGAAAAACTGTTTTTT.

This clonotype turned up a few times. The J gene is TRBJ2-7, the V gene TRBV6-2 or TRBV6-3; tentatively, D is TRBD2 (6 bases). This CDR3 spans 14 amino acids. V lost 6 bases to trimming and J lost 2 bases, with 14 bases between them. Per germline, CDR1 MNHEY and CDR2 SVGEGT. The CDR3 protein is CASRMGGKAYEQYF. For the CDR3, the DNA is TGTGCCAGCAGGATGGGGGGAAAAGCCTACGAGCAGTACTTC.

This clonotype was recorded a few times. The rearrangement links TRBV7-2 to TRBJ2-3, with D uncertain. Deletions cut 2 bases from V and 5 bases from J, with 8 bases between. The CDR3 sequence is 13 residues long. Germline lookup yields CDR1 SGHTA and CDR2 FQGNSA. CDR3 nucleotides: TGTGCCAGCAGCTTAATGTCCGGAGATACGCAGTATTTT. It codes for CASSLMSGDTQYF.

The CDR3, as DNA: TGTGCCAGCAGCGACCCTCGGACGGGCAACTATGGCTACACCTTC. This translates into CASSDPRTGNYGYTF. The rearrangement uses TRBV28 and TRBJ1-2; D remains ambiguous. This CDR3 has 15 residues. The V and J ends lost 6 bases and 2 bases respectively, with 16 bases between them. Per the germline V gene, CDR1 is MDHEN and CDR2 is SYDVKM.

This clonotype was detected only a few times. V is TRBV2 and J is TRBJ2-3; D is uncertain. Germline CDR1 and CDR2: SNHLY and FYNNEI. This CDR3 is 15 amino acids long. V was clipped by 1 base and J by 2 bases, with 10 bases between them. CDR3 sequence reads: CASSEVVSLTDTQYF. For the CDR3, the DNA is TGTGCCAGCAGTGAAGTTGTGAGCCTCACAGATACGCAGTATTTT.

This clonotype has ten or more counts. This chain joins TRBV12-5 and TRBJ1-2; D is possibly TRBD1 (5 bases). V dropped 6 bases and J dropped 6 bases, with 17 bases sitting between them. The CDR3 totals 14 residues. Germline V gene data show CDR1 as LGHNT and CDR2 as FRNRAP. This CDR3 is CASGLSWDPHGYTF. The CDR3 bases are TGTGCTAGTGGCCTATCTTGGGACCCACATGGCTACACCTTC.

This clonotype was recorded many times. The chain links TRBV28 to TRBJ2-2, with D unclear. V shed 5 bases and J shed 8 bases, with 12 bases lying between them. The germline V gene has CDR1 MDHEN and CDR2 SYDVKM. The CDR3 runs to 13 residues. The CDR3 loop is CASSPSNVGELFF. CDR3 in DNA: TGTGCCAGCAGTCCGTCTAATGTGGGGGAGCTGTTTTTT.

The chain carries TRBV7-6 and TRBJ2-3; no firm D call. The CDR3 contains 16 residues. Germline V lookup: CDR1 SGHVS, CDR2 FNYEAQ. Trimming took off 4 bases at V and 1 base at J, with 15 bases between the two ends. CDR3 coding DNA: TGTGCCAGCAGCTCCTCTACCGGGCTCGGCACAGATACGCAGTATTTT. It translates to CASSSSTGLGTDTQYF.

The V gene is TRBV24-1, the J gene TRBJ2-3, with D possibly called TRBD1 or TRBD2 (6 bases each). The V end was cut by 1 base, the J end by 1 base, with 14 bases between. The CDR3 runs 17 residues. CDR1 and CDR2 from the germline V gene are KGHDR and SFDVKD. The CDR3 region has the DNA TGTGCCACCAGTGATTTCGAGAGGGGGGTAGGCACAGATACGCAGTATTTT. Translation gives CATSDFERGVGTDTQYF.

This clonotype was counted many times. V usage is TRBV19 and J usage is TRBJ2-2, with TRBD1 matching over 8 bases. The CDR3 contains 15 residues. The V gene's germline CDR1 is LNHDA and CDR2 SQIVND (reference sequence). The trim removed 6 bases at V and 0 bases at J, leaving 3 bases unmatched. Here the CDR3 reads CASRLQGANTGELFF. The CDR3 DNA reads as TGTGCCAGTAGATTACAGGGGGCGAACACCGGGGAGCTGTTTTTT.